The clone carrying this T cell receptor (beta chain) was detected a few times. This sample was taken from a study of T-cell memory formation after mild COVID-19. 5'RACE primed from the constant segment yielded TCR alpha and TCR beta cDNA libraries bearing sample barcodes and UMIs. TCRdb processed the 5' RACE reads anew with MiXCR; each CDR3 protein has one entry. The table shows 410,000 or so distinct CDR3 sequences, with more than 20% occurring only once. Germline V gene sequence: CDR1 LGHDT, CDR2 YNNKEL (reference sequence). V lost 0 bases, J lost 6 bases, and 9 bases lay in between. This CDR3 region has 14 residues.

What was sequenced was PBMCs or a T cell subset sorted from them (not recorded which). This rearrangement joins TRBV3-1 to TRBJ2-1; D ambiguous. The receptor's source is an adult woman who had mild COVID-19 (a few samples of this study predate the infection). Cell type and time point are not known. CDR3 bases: TGTGCCAGCAGCCAAGATGACGTGTTCAATGAGCAGTTCTTC. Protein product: CASSQDDVFNEQFF.